This TCR beta chain was retrieved from a study of T cells after yellow fever vaccination. Across the whole study: Fractions containing few cells were prepared with SMART-Seq v4 Ultra Low Input. The study, taken as a whole, reports: Compared with primary, the secondary response was weaker and peaked at day 5, not 15. Most primary-vaccination clones reappeared after the booster (approximately 95% CD4, more than 70% CD8).

Researchers made TCR cDNA using 5'RACE template switching, and this step added a universal primer site and UMIs. MiXCR was run by TCRdb on the 5' RACE reads, yielding one entry per CDR3 protein. This table has some 99,000 distinct CDR3 sequences, under 6.5% appearing once. Trimming removed 6 bases from V and 3 bases from J, with 2 bases in between. CDR3 length: 11 residues. Germline V lookup: CDR1 SGHVS, CDR2 FNYEAQ. This clonotype appeared many times. Its antigen is not identified. The chain is built from TRBV7-6 and TRBJ2-2, with D unclear. This sequence originates from a man aged 18 to 30 who received the YFV17D yellow fever vaccine. This specimen consisted of CD8+ T cells sorted from PBMCs, obtained 10 days after the yellow fever booster vaccination. CDR3 DNA: TGTGCCAGCAGTTACACCGGGGAGCTGTTTTTT. It encodes CASSYTGELFF.